The 5 T cell receptor beta chains given below trace back to one sample, sequenced in a study of control samples from healthy donors and cancer patients. The protocol was immunoSEQ multiplex PCR, while the TCRdb copy is restricted to in-frame clones and leaves out a portion. The sample has 160,000 or so clones, 94% seen once; the top ten hold around 9.3%. Source material: blood. These receptors all come from a woman aged 35 to 49 in good health.

J is TRBJ1-2 and V is TRBV30; D is unclear. Germline V gene lookup returns CDR1 GTSNPN and CDR2 SVGIG (reference sequence). The V and J ends lost 4 bases and 4 bases respectively, with 13 bases between them. This CDR3 spans 13 amino acids. Here the CDR3 reads CAWTQDATYGYTF. CDR3 nucleotide sequence: TGTGCCTGGACTCAAGATGCAACCTATGGCTACACCTTC.

This chain links TRBV9 with TRBJ2-5; no firm D call. This CDR3 is 14 amino acids long. Germline lookup yields CDR1 SGDLS and CDR2 YYNGEE. Deletions cut 0 bases from V and 7 bases from J, with 13 bases between. CDR3 nucleotides: TGTGCCAGCAGCGTAGATGGGTTTTTTGTGACCCAGTACTTC. This gives the protein CASSVDGFFVTQYF. Complete variable domain (other parts from reference TRBV9 and TRBJ2-5): DSGVTQTPKHLITATGQRVTLRCSPRSGDLSVYWYQQSLDQGLQFLIQYYNGEERAKGNILERFSAQQFPDLHSELNLSSLELGDSALYFCASSVDGFFVTQYFGPGTRLLVL.

The CDR3 DNA reads as TGTGCCAGCAGCTCTAGCGGGAGGGCCGGGGAGCTGTTTTTT. Protein product: CASSSSGRAGELFF. This chain uses TRBV7-2 with TRBJ2-2, with 12 bases identical to TRBD2. The CDR3 totals 14 residues. The trim removed 4 bases at V and 6 bases at J, leaving 0 bases unmatched. Germline V gene sequence: CDR1 SGHTA, CDR2 FQGNSA.

The CDR3 here is CSASDRVVRDEQYF. For the CDR3, the DNA is TGCAGTGCTAGTGACAGGGTCGTCCGTGACGAGCAGTACTTC. The chain links TRBV20-1 to TRBJ2-7; 7 bases agree with TRBD1. The junction had 10 bases not matched to a gene; V was cut back by 3 bases and J by 5 bases. Looked up from germline, CDR1 is DFQATT and CDR2 is SNEGSKA (reference sequence). This CDR3 is 14 amino acids long.

The rearrangement joins TRBV7-9 to TRBJ1-2; 8 bases align to TRBD1. CDR1 is SEHNR, CDR2 FQNEAQ, per germline (reference sequence). The junction had 9 bases not matched to a gene; V was cut back by 1 base and J by 5 bases. The CDR3 contains 16 residues. The DNA for the CDR3 is TGTGCCAGCAGCTTAGTCGATACAGGGGGAGATTATGGCTACACCTTC. Translation: CASSLVDTGGDYGYTF.